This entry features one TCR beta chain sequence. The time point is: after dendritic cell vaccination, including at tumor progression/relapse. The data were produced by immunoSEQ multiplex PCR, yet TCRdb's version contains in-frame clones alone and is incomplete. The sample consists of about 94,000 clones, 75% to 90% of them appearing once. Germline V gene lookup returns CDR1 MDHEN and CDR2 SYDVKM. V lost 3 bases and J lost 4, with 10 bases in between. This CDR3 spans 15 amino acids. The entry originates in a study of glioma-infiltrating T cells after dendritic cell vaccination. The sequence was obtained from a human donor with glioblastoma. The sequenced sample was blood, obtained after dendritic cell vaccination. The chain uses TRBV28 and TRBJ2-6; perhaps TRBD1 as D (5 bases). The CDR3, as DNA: TGTGCCAGCAGTTTCCCAGGGCCCGGGGCCAACGTCCTGACTTTC. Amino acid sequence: CASSFPGPGANVLTF.